The source of this TCR beta chain is a study of technical replicates of blood from several donors. Here immunoSEQ multiplex PCR was the method, and the copy in TCRdb shows in-frame clones only, minus some. The sample holds some 64,000 clones, around 97% seen once. Trimming stripped 1 base from V and 3 bases from J, with 9 bases between. The germline V gene has CDR1 SEHNR and CDR2 FQNEAQ (reference sequence). This CDR3 is 14 amino acids long. The TCR sequence derives from a human donor in good health. The sequenced material came from T cells isolated from PBMCs. J is TRBJ1-2 and V is TRBV7-9, with TRBD1 as a possible D gene (5 bases). CDR3 sequence reads: CASSLVAQDYGYTF. CDR3 nucleotide sequence: TGTGCCAGCAGCTTAGTCGCACAGGACTATGGCTACACCTTC.